The T cell receptor (beta chain) under discussion was sequenced for a study of blood T cell repertoires in COVID-19. The repertoire was sequenced with immunoSEQ multiplex PCR; TCRdb's copy has only in-frame clones and lacks some. This sample has around 230,000 clones, with approximately 80% found just once. This CDR3 has 16 amino acids. Germline lookup yields CDR1 SEHNR and CDR2 FQNEAQ (reference sequence). Trimming removed 1 base from V and 6 bases from J; junction bases left unmatched: 10. The chain joins TRBV7-9 to TRBJ2-3, with 7 bases fitting TRBD2. The sequenced sample consisted of PBMCs or T cells enriched from blood (not recorded which). This sequence originates from a man aged 35 to 55 who had recovered from COVID-19. In DNA, the CDR3 is TGTGCCAGCAGCTTAGGAGTTGCGGGAGAAAAGGATACGCAGTATTTT. It translates to CASSLGVAGEKDTQYF.